This passage covers 10 T cell receptor beta chains from one sample sequenced in a study of a mutant IDH1 vaccine in newly diagnosed glioma. The time point is: week 5, during vaccination. Each dose delivered 300 ug of mutant IDH1 20-mer peptide subcutaneously with imiquimod. The assay was immunoSEQ multiplex PCR, and TCRdb's table has in-frame clones only and misses some. The table records roughly 28,000 clones, around 89% of them present only once. Their antigens are not known. The sequencing here drew on PBMCs, taken from a glioma patient whose treatment included an IDH1 peptide vaccine. These receptors all stem from a man aged 18 to 29 with glioma.

The genes are TRBV5-4 and TRBJ1-4; D unclear. Between the trimmed V and J ends, which lost 4 bases and 0 bases, there was a span of 10 bases. From germline, CDR1 is SGHNT and CDR2 YYREEE (reference sequence). The CDR3 is 15 amino acids. The CDR3 bases are TGTGCCAGCAGCGTTGACGCTGCAACTAATGAAAAACTGTTTTTT. It codes for CASSVDAATNEKLFF.

The chain recombines TRBV7-9 with TRBJ1-3; the D gene is possibly TRBD1 (6 bases). Germline V gives CDR1 SEHNR, CDR2 FQNEAQ (reference sequence). The CDR3 extends over 15 amino acids. Trimming pared 4 bases from V and 0 bases from J, leaving 10 bases between. The CDR3 reads CASSSTGFSGNTIYF. The CDR3 DNA reads as TGTGCCAGCAGCTCGACAGGATTCTCTGGAAACACCATATATTTT.

J is TRBJ1-4 and V is TRBV7-9; D gene ambiguous. Germline V gene data show CDR1 as SEHNR and CDR2 as FQNEAQ (reference sequence). CDR3 length: 13 amino acids. Trimming shortened V by 4 bases and J by 8 bases, and 11 bases separated the two germline ends. The CDR3 loop is CASSSWAGEKLFF. The CDR3 DNA reads as TGTGCCAGCAGCTCCTGGGCTGGAGAAAAACTGTTTTTT.

The V gene is TRBV4-3, the J gene TRBJ2-7; 7 bases match TRBD1. Losses at the gene ends were 0 bases for V and 5 bases for J; bases not matched to a gene: 7. CDR3 size: 15 residues. CDR1 LGHNA and CDR2 YSLEER come from the germline V gene. As DNA, the CDR3 is TGCGCCAGCAGCCAAGATCCCCAGGGGGTCCACGAGCAGTACTTC. Residues: CASSQDPQGVHEQYF.

The V gene is TRBV29-1, the J gene TRBJ2-3; TRBD2 matches 7 bases. This CDR3 is 16 amino acids long. With V trimmed by 3 bases and J by 0 bases, 9 bases remained unmatched. CDR1 is SQVTM, CDR2 ANQGSEA, per germline. The chain's CDR3 is CSVDSGGRVSTDTQYF. CDR3 coding DNA: TGCAGCGTTGACAGTGGAGGGAGGGTTAGCACAGATACGCAGTATTTT.

CDR3 DNA: TGTGCCTGGAGTCCAGGCAGGGATCCCGACGAGCAGTACTTC. Encoded protein: CAWSPGRDPDEQYF. This chain connects TRBV30 to TRBJ2-7, with D perhaps matching TRBD1 (5 bases). This CDR3 region has 14 residues. The germline V and J ends were trimmed by 2 bases and 5 bases, with 16 bases remaining between them. Germline CDR1 and CDR2: GTSNPN and SVGIG (reference sequence).

The CDR3 DNA follows: TGTGCCAGCAGGGACTACAATGAGCAGTTCTTC. Translating it yields CASRDYNEQFF. This rearrangement joins TRBV6-1 to TRBJ2-1; D not certain. Germline-derived CDR1 and CDR2 are MNHNS and SASEGT. Trimming pared 6 bases from V and 3 bases from J, leaving 3 bases between. CDR3 length: 11 residues.

The chain links TRBV7-9 to TRBJ1-5; a possible D gene is TRBD1 (6 bases). The CDR3 spans 14 residues. CDR1 is SEHNR, CDR2 FQNEAQ, per germline (reference sequence). V was pared by 0 bases and J by 6 bases, with 9 bases between. The CDR3 region has the DNA TGTGCCAGCAGCTTAGCGGGCAGGGGTCAGCCCCAGCATTTT. Amino acid sequence: CASSLAGRGQPQHF.

J is TRBJ1-2 and V is TRBV7-2; a possible D gene is TRBD1 (5 bases). With 5 bases removed from V and 4 bases from J, the gap between germline ends came to 11 bases. CDR3 length: 13 residues. Germline assignment: CDR1 SGHTA and CDR2 FQGNSA. CDR3 DNA sequence: TGTGCCAGCAGCCTGACAGCCCTCTATGGCTACACCTTC. Protein sequence: CASSLTALYGYTF.

The V and J genes are TRBV15 and TRBJ1-5; weak D call: TRBD1 (5 bases). Deletions cut 8 bases from V and 9 bases from J, with 17 bases between. Germline V gene sequence: CDR1 LNHNV, CDR2 YYDKDF (reference sequence). This CDR3 is built from 13 residues. The CDR3 DNA reads as TGTGCCACCTCTCAGGGACTAGCGCGGCCCCAGCATTTT. This codes for CATSQGLARPQHF.